These 6 T cell receptor beta chains were all obtained from the same sample, sequenced in a study of glioma-infiltrating T cells. Using RNA template, CDR3s of TCR alpha and beta were amplified with iRepertoire arm-PCR. TCRdb independently ran MiXCR on the multiplex PCR reads; one entry per CDR3 protein. There are around 190,000 distinct CDR3 sequences in the sample; over 40% occur only once, and 5% to 5.5% lies in the top ten. Sequencing input: glioma tissue, nonneoplastic brain tissue, or PBMCs (not recorded which). These receptors all stem from a human donor with low-grade glioma or glioblastoma, undergoing nonglioma brain surgery, or in good health (not recorded which).

Details on this clonotype: One junction end does not reproduce the germline sequence, and a read error may be involved. The V and J genes are TRBV6-2 or TRBV6-3 and TRBJ2-3; D may be TRBD2 (5 bases). The CDR3 has 18 amino acids. Germline CDR1 is MNHEY and CDR2 is SVGEGT. This CDR3 reads CASSQVTGGVASTDRQYF. The CDR3 bases are TGTGCCAGCAGCCAAGTGACTGGTGGAGTAGCGTCCACAGATAGGCAGTATTTT.

V and J are TRBV5-6 and TRBJ2-2; 10 nucleotides line up with TRBD1. Germline CDR1 is SGHDT and CDR2 is YYEEEE. The CDR3 contains 15 residues. V gave up 2 bases and J gave up 6 bases; unmatched junction bases: 4. CDR3 sequence (DNA): TGTGCCAGCAGCTTAGGGACAGGGGTTGCCGGGGAGCTGTTTTTT. Translating it yields CASSLGTGVAGELFF.

This clonotype was counted once. Being one base from a much bigger clone, this may be a read error. V usage is TRBV11-1 and J usage is TRBJ1-5; D ambiguous. V lost 6 bases and J lost 5, with 14 bases in between. This CDR3 spans 14 amino acids. The V gene's germline CDR1 is SGHAT and CDR2 FQDESV (reference sequence). CDR3 region: CASRSLNGDQPQHF. The CDR3 region has the DNA TGTGCCAGCAGATCTCTGAACGGGGATCAGCCCCAGCATTTT.

As concerns this clonotype: A much more abundant neighbour one base away suggests this may be a read error. This chain uses TRBV6-2 or TRBV6-3 with TRBJ2-1; D is possibly TRBD2 (6 bases). From germline, CDR1 is MNHEY and CDR2 SVGEGT. Between the trimmed V and J ends, which lost 6 bases and 6 bases, there was a span of 21 bases. The CDR3 has 16 residues. The chain's CDR3 is CASSDAAASVINEQFF. The CDR3 region has the DNA TGTGCCAGCAGCGATGCCGCAGCTAGCGTCATCAATGAGCAGTTCTTC.

Regarding this clonotype: A single base separates this from a much larger clone, so it may be a read error. This chain joins TRBV3-1 and TRBJ2-7; D is ambiguous. The CDR3 sequence is 15 residues long. V gave up 0 bases and J gave up 6 bases, with 15 bases separating them. Germline CDR1 and CDR2: LGHDT and YNNKEL (reference sequence). The chain's CDR3 is CASSQDDGVWGEQYF. The CDR3 DNA follows: TGTGCCAGCAGCCAAGATGATGGAGTGTGGGGCGAGCAGTACTTC.

This clonotype was counted a few times. The chain combines TRBV19 with TRBJ2-3, with D possibly being TRBD2 (5 bases). V gave up 7 bases and J gave up 2 bases, with 10 bases separating them. The germline CDR1 and CDR2 sequences are LNHDA and SQIVND (reference sequence). CDR3 size: 13 residues. Here the CDR3 DNA reads TGTGCCAGTACCCCGAGGGACACAGATACGCAGTATTTT. It specifies CASTPRDTDTQYF.